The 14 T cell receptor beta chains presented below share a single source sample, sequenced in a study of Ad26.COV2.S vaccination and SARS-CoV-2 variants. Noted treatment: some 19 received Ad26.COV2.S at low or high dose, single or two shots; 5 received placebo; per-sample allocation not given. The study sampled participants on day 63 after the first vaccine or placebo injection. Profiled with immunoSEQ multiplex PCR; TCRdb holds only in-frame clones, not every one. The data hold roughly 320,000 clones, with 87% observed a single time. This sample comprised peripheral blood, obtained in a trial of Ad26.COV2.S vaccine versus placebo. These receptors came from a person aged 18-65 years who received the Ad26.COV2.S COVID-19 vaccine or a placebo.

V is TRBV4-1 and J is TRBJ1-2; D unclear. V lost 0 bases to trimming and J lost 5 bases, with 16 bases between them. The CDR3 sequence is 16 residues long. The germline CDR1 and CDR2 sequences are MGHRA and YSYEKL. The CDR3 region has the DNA TGCGCCAGCAGCCAAGATTTCTTACCCTGGTCGTATGGCTACACCTTC. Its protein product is CASSQDFLPWSYGYTF.

The chain's CDR3 is CASSVRSRTTIYF. The CDR3 DNA is TGTGCCAGCAGCGTAAGGTCCCGGACCACCATATATTTT. The chain is built from TRBV11-2 and TRBJ1-3, with unresolved D. From germline, CDR1 is SGHAT and CDR2 FQNNGV. V lost 5 bases, J lost 9 bases, and 14 bases lay in between. CDR3 length: 13 residues.

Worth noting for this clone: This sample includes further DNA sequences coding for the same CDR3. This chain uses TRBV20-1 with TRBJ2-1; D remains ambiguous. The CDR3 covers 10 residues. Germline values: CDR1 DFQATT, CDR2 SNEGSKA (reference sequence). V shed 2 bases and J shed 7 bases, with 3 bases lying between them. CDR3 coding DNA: TGCAGTGCTAGAAGGAATGAGCAGTTCTTC. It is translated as CSARRNEQFF.

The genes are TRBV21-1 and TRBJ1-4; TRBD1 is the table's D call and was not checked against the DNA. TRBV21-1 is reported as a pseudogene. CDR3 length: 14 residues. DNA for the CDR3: TGTGCCAGCAACTTCTCAGGGGTGGATGAAAAACTGTTTTTT. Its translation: CASNFSGVDEKLFF.

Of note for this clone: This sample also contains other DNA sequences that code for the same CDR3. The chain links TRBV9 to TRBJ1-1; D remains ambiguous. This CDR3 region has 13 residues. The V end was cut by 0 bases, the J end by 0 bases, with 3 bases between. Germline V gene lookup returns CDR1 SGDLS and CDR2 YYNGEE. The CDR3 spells CASSVVVNTEAFF. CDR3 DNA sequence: TGTGCCAGCAGCGTAGTCGTGAACACTGAAGCTTTCTTT.

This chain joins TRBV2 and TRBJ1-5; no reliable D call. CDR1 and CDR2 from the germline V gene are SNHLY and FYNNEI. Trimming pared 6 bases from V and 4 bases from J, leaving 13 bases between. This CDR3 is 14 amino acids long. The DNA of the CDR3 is TGTGCCAGCAGGGGTCCCGATCCTAATCAGCCCCAGCATTTT. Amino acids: CASRGPDPNQPQHF.

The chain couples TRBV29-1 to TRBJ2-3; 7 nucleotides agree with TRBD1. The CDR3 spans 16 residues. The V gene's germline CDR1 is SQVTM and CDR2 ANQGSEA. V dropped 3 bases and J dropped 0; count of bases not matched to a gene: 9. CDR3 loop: CSVEIGTEPSTDTQYF. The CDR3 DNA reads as TGCAGCGTTGAGATCGGGACAGAGCCTAGCACAGATACGCAGTATTTT.

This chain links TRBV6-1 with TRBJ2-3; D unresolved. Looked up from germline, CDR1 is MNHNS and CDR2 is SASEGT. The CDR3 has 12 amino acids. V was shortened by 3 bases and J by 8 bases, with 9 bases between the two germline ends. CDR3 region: CASSERWFTQYF. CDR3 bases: TGTGCCAGCAGTGAGAGGTGGTTTACGCAGTATTTT.

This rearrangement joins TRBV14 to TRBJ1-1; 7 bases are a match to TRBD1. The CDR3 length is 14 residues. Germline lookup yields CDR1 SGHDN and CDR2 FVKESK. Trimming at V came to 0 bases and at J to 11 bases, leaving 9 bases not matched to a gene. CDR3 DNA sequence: TGTGCCAGCAGCCAAGACAGGGGGACCAGTATGGCTTTCTTT. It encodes CASSQDRGTSMAFF.

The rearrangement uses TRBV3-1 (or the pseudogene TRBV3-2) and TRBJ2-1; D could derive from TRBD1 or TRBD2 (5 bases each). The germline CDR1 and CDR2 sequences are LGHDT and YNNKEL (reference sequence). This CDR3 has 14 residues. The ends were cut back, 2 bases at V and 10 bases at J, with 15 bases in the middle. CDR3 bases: TGTGCCAGCAGCCAACCGGGACCCAGATTCGAGCAGTTCTTC. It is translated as CASSQPGPRFEQFF.

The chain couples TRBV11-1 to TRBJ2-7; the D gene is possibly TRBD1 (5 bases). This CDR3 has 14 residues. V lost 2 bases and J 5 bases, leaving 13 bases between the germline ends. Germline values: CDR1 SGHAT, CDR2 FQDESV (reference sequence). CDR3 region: CASSLQQETHEQYF. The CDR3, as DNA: TGTGCCAGCAGCTTACAACAGGAAACCCACGAGCAGTACTTC. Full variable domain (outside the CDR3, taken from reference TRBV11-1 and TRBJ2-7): EAEVAQSPRYKITEKSQAVAFWCDPISGHATLYWYRQILGQGPELLVQFQDESVVDDSQLPKDRFSAERLKGVDSTLKIQPAELGDSAMYLCASSLQQETHEQYFGPGTRLTVT.

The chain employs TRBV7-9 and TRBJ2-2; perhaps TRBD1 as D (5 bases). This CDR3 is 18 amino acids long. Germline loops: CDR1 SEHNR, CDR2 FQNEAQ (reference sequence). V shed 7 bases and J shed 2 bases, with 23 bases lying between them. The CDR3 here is CASTPPSRAWGNTGELFF. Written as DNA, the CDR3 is TGTGCCAGCACCCCTCCCAGCAGGGCGTGGGGAAACACCGGGGAGCTGTTTTTT. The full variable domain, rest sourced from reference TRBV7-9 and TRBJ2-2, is DTGVSQNPRHKITKRGQNVTFRCDPISEHNRLYWYRQTLGQGPEFLTYFQNEAQLEKSRLLSDRFSAERPKGSFSTLEIQRTEQGDSAMYLCASTPPSRAWGNTGELFFGEGSRLTVL.

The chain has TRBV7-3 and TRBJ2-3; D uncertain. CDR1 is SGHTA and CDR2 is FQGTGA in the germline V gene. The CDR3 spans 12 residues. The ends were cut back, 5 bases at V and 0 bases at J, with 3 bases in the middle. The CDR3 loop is CASSQSTDTQYF. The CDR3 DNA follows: TGTGCCAGCAGCCAAAGCACAGATACGCAGTATTTT. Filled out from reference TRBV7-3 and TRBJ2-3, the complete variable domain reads GAGVSQTPSNKVTEKGKYVELRCDPISGHTALYWYRQSLGQGPEFLIYFQGTGAADDSGLPNDRFFAVRPEGSVSTLKIQRTERGDSAVYLCASSQSTDTQYFGPGTRLTVL.

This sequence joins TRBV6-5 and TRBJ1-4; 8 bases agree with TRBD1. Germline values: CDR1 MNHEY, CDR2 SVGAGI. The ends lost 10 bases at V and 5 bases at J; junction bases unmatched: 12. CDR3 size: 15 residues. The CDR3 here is CAIINAAGGNEKLFF. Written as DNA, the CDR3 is TGTGCCATTATCAACGCGGCAGGGGGCAATGAAAAACTGTTTTTT.